This entry features one T cell receptor (beta chain) sequence. Its antigen is still unknown. This entry is derived from a study of cytomegalovirus exposure and HLA in healthy donors. Study details: The Caucasian-associated ancestry cluster held around four fifths of a few hundred genotyped donors. Study observations and caveats: Reported results showed that the classifier diagnosed cytomegalovirus status with high specificity and sensitivity. The study listed around 150 cytomegalovirus-associated TCR beta chains. TRBV6-2, TRBV6-3 and some other V segments were unresolvable in 87-base-pair reads.

Primers: 60 Vbeta forward and 13 Jbeta reverse. Only in-frame clones appear in the TCRdb table, and some are missing; sequencing was by immunoSEQ multiplex PCR. The sample lists 90,000 to 110,000 clones; approximately 79% were seen once. Deletions cut 5 bases from V and 8 bases from J, with 19 bases between. CDR1 is MNHEY and CDR2 is SMNVEV in the germline V gene (reference sequence). This CDR3 comprises 15 residues. Sequenced sample: PBMCs. This clonotype was sampled from a man aged 25-40 years in good health and CMV-seropositive. The chain uses TRBV27 and TRBJ2-4; the D gene is possibly TRBD2 (7 bases). The CDR3 loop is CASSPTQGLSDIQYF. The DNA for the CDR3 is TGTGCCAGCAGTCCCACACAGGGACTAAGTGACATTCAGTACTTC.